This entry describes one T cell receptor (beta chain). The antigen is unknown. Trimming shortened V by 4 bases and J by 8 bases, and 17 bases separated the two germline ends. In germline, CDR1 is LNHDA, CDR2 SQIVND (reference sequence). The CDR3 has 15 amino acids. This sample was included in a study of T cell repertoires in cytomegalovirus infection. Study-level results: Dominating the ex vivo response were TCR beta clonotypes that were CMV-specific and HLA-C-restricted.

One entry per CDR3 protein, called by TCRdb with MiXCR from the reads. The sample lists some 500,000 distinct CDR3 sequences, under 45% occurring once. The sequences come from cultured PBMCs, collected from culture after CMV antigen stimulation. This TCR was sampled from a human donor in good health (CMV status not recorded). Some clones in this sample may be carry-over from other donors' samples. The gene calls are TRBV19 and TRBJ1-4; D gene uncertain. In nucleotides, the CDR3 is TGTGCCAGTAGTACCACGGAAACCCAAGGGGAAAAACTGTTTTTT. Its protein product is CASSTTETQGEKLFF.